These 8 T cell receptor beta chains originate from one sample sequenced in a study of cytomegalovirus exposure and HLA in healthy donors. Both 60 Vbeta primers and 13 Jbeta primers went into the PCR. Produced via immunoSEQ multiplex PCR; TCRdb's table is partial and in-frame only. The sample lists around 130,000 clones, about 8.6% occurring once. Sequencing was performed on PBMCs. Receptors originate from a woman in her thirties or forties in good health and CMV-seropositive.

This chain connects TRBV6-1 to TRBJ1-1; no clear D. V lost 6 bases to trimming and J lost 3 bases, with 14 bases between them. In germline, CDR1 is MNHNS, CDR2 SASEGT. The CDR3 runs 14 residues. For the CDR3, the DNA is TGTGCCAGCAGAAGCCAGAGGGAGGACACTGAAGCTTTCTTT. It encodes CASRSQREDTEAFF.

This CDR3 is CASSPSTGGWTEAFF. In DNA, the CDR3 is TGTGCCAGCTCACCAAGCACAGGAGGGTGGACTGAAGCTTTCTTT. J is TRBJ1-1 and V is TRBV18; maybe TRBD1 (5 bases). CDR3 size: 15 residues. The V gene lost 2 bases and the J gene lost 5 bases, with 15 bases spanning the gap. Germline V gene lookup returns CDR1 KGHSH and CDR2 LQKENI.

The V call is TRBV25-1, the J call TRBJ2-1; tentative D call: TRBD1 (5 bases). Germline CDR1 and CDR2: MGHDK and SYGVNS. The CDR3 is 16 amino acids. Deletions cut 3 bases from V and 5 bases from J, with 17 bases between. The CDR3 nucleotides are TGTGCCAGCAGTGATGAGAGGCAGGGCCCGAACAATGAGCAGTTCTTC. It codes for CASSDERQGPNNEQFF.

The chain recombines TRBV19 with TRBJ1-2; D is ambiguous. Germline V gives CDR1 LNHDA, CDR2 SQIVND (reference sequence). This CDR3 comprises 14 residues. Trimming took off 6 bases at V and 3 bases at J, with 14 bases between the two ends. Here the CDR3 DNA reads TGTGCCAGTAGACAGCCCAGAAACTACTATGGCTACACCTTC. It yields the protein CASRQPRNYYGYTF.

V usage is TRBV30 and J usage is TRBJ1-1, with D possibly TRBD1 on 5 matching bases. V was trimmed by 3 bases and J by 1 base, leaving 12 bases between them. The germline gives CDR1 GTSNPN, CDR2 SVGIG (reference sequence). CDR3 length: 14 amino acids. CDR3 in DNA: TGTGCCTGGAGCGTCCGGGGGGGGAACACTGAAGCTTTCTTT. Translating it yields CAWSVRGGNTEAFF. The variable domain in full, with the rest retrieved from reference TRBV30 and TRBJ1-1, is SQTIHQWPATLVQPVGSPLSLECTVEGTSNPNLYWYRQAAGRGLQLLFYSVGIGQISSEVPQNLSASRPQDRQFILSSKKLLLSDSGFYLCAWSVRGGNTEAFFGQGTRLTVV.

The rearrangement links TRBV7-2 to TRBJ1-1; TRBD1 matches at 11 bases. CDR3 length: 20 residues. Per germline, CDR1 SGHTA and CDR2 FQGNSA. The V gene end was trimmed by 0 bases and the J gene end by 3 bases; junction bases not matched to a gene: 15. This CDR3 reads CASSLAEMFTDRGPHTEAFF. CDR3 DNA: TGTGCCAGCAGCTTAGCCGAAATGTTTACGGACAGGGGGCCACACACTGAAGCTTTCTTT.

This clone was counted between two and nine times. The chain combines TRBV4-1 with TRBJ1-1, with 7 bases matching TRBD1. Per germline, CDR1 MGHRA and CDR2 YSYEKL. V shed 2 bases, J shed 1 base, and the junction held 1 base outside the gene matches. The CDR3 has 14 amino acids. CDR3 bases: TGCGCCAGCAGCCAAACAGGGGCGAACACTGAAGCTTTCTTT. Amino acid sequence: CASSQTGANTEAFF.

This clone has only a few counts. The rearrangement joins TRBV19 to TRBJ1-6; D is perhaps TRBD1 (6 bases). CDR1 and CDR2 (germline): LNHDA, SQIVND (reference sequence). Trimming removed 4 bases from V and 10 bases from J, with 11 bases in between. The CDR3 runs to 13 residues. This chain's CDR3 is CASSTGGRSPLHF. For the CDR3, the DNA is TGTGCCAGTAGTACGGGGGGCAGATCACCCCTCCACTTT. The full variable domain, in which reference TRBV19 and TRBJ1-6 provide the parts outside the CDR3, is DGGITQSPKYLFRKEGQNVTLSCEQNLNHDAMYWYRQDPGQGLRLIYYSQIVNDFQKGDIAEGYSVSREKKESFPLTVTSAQKNPTAFYLCASSTGGRSPLHFGNGTRLTVT.